These T cell receptor beta chains were read from a single sample in a study of PD-1 blockade in classical Hodgkin lymphoma. Sequencing was performed with immunoSEQ multiplex PCR; in TCRdb, only in-frame clones are kept and a portion is missing. The table includes some 96,000 clones, about nine tenths detected once. The material sequenced was peripheral blood mononuclear cells (PBMCs), taken at baseline. The receptors here all came from a human donor with classical Hodgkin lymphoma. CDR3s include the opening cysteine and the closing phenylalanine or tryptophan. D genes are given only for firm matches. Only part of the rows carry a size: once, few, many, or a class if the clone is expanded.

TRBV6-1	few	TRBJ1-6	NA	TGTGCCAGCAGTGACCTACAGAGCTCCAATTCACCCCTCCACTTT	CASSDLQSSNSPLHF
TRBV4-2	NA	TRBJ2-2	TRBD1	TGTGCCAGCAGCCAGGAAGTAGGGACAGGGGGCGCCGGGGAGCTGTTTTTT	CASSQEVGTGGAGELFF
TRBV5-4	NA	TRBJ2-4	NA	TGTGCCAGCAGCTTGGTTACATACCCGGCCAAAAACATTCAGTACTTC	CASSLVTYPAKNIQYF
TRBV5-1	few	TRBJ2-3	TRBD2	TGCGCCAGCAGGGAGGGACTAGCGGGAGCCGATACGCAGTATTTT	CASREGLAGADTQYF
TRBV6-1	NA	TRBJ2-1	TRBD2	TGTGCCAGCAGTTCCGGGACTAGCGACGGGGGTGAGCAGTTCTTC	CASSSGTSDGGEQFF
TRBV9	NA	TRBJ2-1	TRBD1	TGTGCCAGCAGCGTAGATCCCAGGGGGAAGGACAATGAGCAGTTCTTC	CASSVDPRGKDNEQFF
TRBV19	few	TRBJ2-1	TRBD2	TGTGCCAGTAGTGTCGAGCGGGAGGGATACAATGAGCAGTTCTTC	CASSVEREGYNEQFF
TRBV6-8	NA	TRBJ2-7	NA	TGTGCCAGCACCACGTCGGGGTCCTACGAGCAGTACTTC	CASTTSGSYEQYF
TRBV7-3	NA	TRBJ1-2	NA	TGTGCCAGCAGCTTGATGGGTTATGGCTACACCTTC	CASSLMGYGYTF
TRBV5-1	NA	TRBJ2-4	TRBD2	TGCGCCAGCAGCTTGACTAGCGATGAGCGCCACTTC	CASSLTSDERHF
TRBV5-1	once	TRBJ2-7	NA	TGCGCCAGCAGCTTTCGGCAGGGGGGGACCTACGAGCAGTACTTC	CASSFRQGGTYEQYF
TRBV4-1	NA	TRBJ2-7	TRBD2	TGCGCCAGCAGCCAAGGGGGACTAGCGGGCTACGAGCAGTACTTC	CASSQGGLAGYEQYF
TRBV20-1	NA	TRBJ2-1	NA	TGCAGTGTGGGCGGGGTCAATGAGCAGTTCTTC	CSVGGVNEQFF
TRBV27	NA	TRBJ1-5	NA	TGTGCCAGCAGAACGGGAATACCTAATCAGCCCCAGCATTTT	CASRTGIPNQPQHF
TRBV28	NA	TRBJ1-5	TRBD1	TGTGCCAGCAGTATACGCCAAACAGGGGCACAGCCCCAGCATTTT	CASSIRQTGAQPQHF
TRBV19	NA	TRBJ2-7	TRBD2	TGTGCCAGTAGTATCCGACTAGCGGGAGCCTACGAGCAGTACTTC	CASSIRLAGAYEQYF
TRBV2	NA	TRBJ1-1	NA	TGTGCCAGCAGTGAAATTGTTATTCTGAACACTGAAGCTTTCTTT	CASSEIVILNTEAFF
TRBV6-1	once	TRBJ2-7	NA	TGTGCCACGAGTAAACCCCGGCCCTACGAGCAGTACTTC	CATSKPRPYEQYF
TRBV7-6	NA	TRBJ2-7	TRBD1	TGTGCCAGCAGCTTAGCCGGGACAGGAGGGGAGCAGTACTTC	CASSLAGTGGEQYF
TRBV9	NA	TRBJ2-3	TRBD1	TGTGCCAGCAGCCCCGGTGGACAGGCTACGCAGTATTTT	CASSPGGQATQYF
TRBV10-3	NA	TRBJ1-2	TRBD1	TGTGCCATCAGTCCTAGACAGGGGGCAGACTATGGCTACACCTTC	CAISPRQGADYGYTF
TRBV6-6	NA	TRBJ1-2	NA	TGTGCCAGCAGTTACGGTCCGGGGGGTGGCTACACCTTC	CASSYGPGGGYTF
TRBV7-8	NA	TRBJ2-1	TRBD1	TGTGCCAGCAGCCAGAACAGGGGTCCCTACAATGAGCAGTTCTTC	CASSQNRGPYNEQFF
TRBV6-6	NA	TRBJ1-3	NA	TGTGCCAGCAGGAGCGACCAGGGCGCTGGAAACACCATATATTTT	CASRSDQGAGNTIYF
TRBV28	NA	TRBJ2-3	NA	TGTGCCAGCAGCCGCACAGATACGCAGTATTTT	CASSRTDTQYF
TRBV5-5	once	TRBJ2-3	TRBD2	TGTGCCAGCAGCTTATCCCGACTAGCCACAGATACGCAGTATTTT	CASSLSRLATDTQYF
TRBV7-8	few	TRBJ2-3	TRBD1	TGTGCCAGCAGCCTCTCCTCAGGGGGCGGTACAGATACGCAGTATTTT	CASSLSSGGGTDTQYF
TRBV5-1	NA	TRBJ1-1	TRBD1	TGCGCCAGCAGCTCAGGGGGGAGTATGAACACTGAAGCTTTCTTT	CASSSGGSMNTEAFF